The clone carrying this T cell receptor (beta chain) was counted at least ten times. Its antigen is undetermined. This sample is part of a study of T-cell reconstitution after alpha-beta-depleted transplantation in children. The TCRbeta library incorporated unique molecular identifiers. MiXCR, run by TCRdb on the PCR reads, gives a single entry per CDR3 protein. The table includes 100,000 to 130,000 distinct CDR3 sequences, approximately 6.6% detected once. CDR1 and CDR2 (germline): SGHTA, FQGNSA. The CDR3 length is 15 residues. Germline trimming cut 6 bases from V and 8 bases from J; bases unmatched to any gene: 10. Study conclusions and caveats: About two months after transplant, alpha-beta T cells reportedly came from several hundred expanded graft clones.

The V and J genes are TRBV7-2 and TRBJ2-4, with 10 nucleotides matching TRBD2. The source is a male patient between 2 and 9 years old who had a stem cell transplant for acute lymphoblastic leukemia, so the T cells may come from the graft donor. This specimen consisted of PBMCs, mostly from graft donor cells, obtained 360 days after TCRalphabeta/CD19-depleted stem cell transplant. CDR3 DNA sequence: TGTGCCAGCAGTAGGCCCAGCGGGGGGGCGGACATTCAGTACTTC. It translates to CASSRPSGGADIQYF.